This entry lists 9 T cell receptor beta chains sequenced from one sample in a study of lymphopenia after photon versus proton radiotherapy. The repertoire was sequenced with immunoSEQ multiplex PCR; TCRdb's copy has only in-frame clones and lacks some. The data show about 55,000 clones, less than 85% seen once. The sequences come from peripheral blood, collected from a patient treated with proton-based radiotherapy. These receptors all come from a man between 60 and 75 years old with pancreatic cancer.

The rearrangement links TRBV19 to TRBJ2-3, with a tentative D call TRBD2 (7 bases). V shed 6 bases and J shed 5 bases, with 12 bases lying between them. Per germline, CDR1 LNHDA and CDR2 SQIVND (reference sequence). The CDR3 sequence is 13 residues long. CDR3: CASSGGPQDTQYF. The CDR3 region has the DNA TGTGCCAGTAGCGGGGGGCCCCAAGATACGCAGTATTTT. Combining the CDR3 with reference TRBV19 and TRBJ2-3 gives the whole variable domain DGGITQSPKYLFRKEGQNVTLSCEQNLNHDAMYWYRQDPGQGLRLIYYSQIVNDFQKGDIAEGYSVSREKKESFPLTVTSAQKNPTAFYLCASSGGPQDTQYFGPGTRLTVL.

The V and J genes are TRBV7-2 and TRBJ2-7; perhaps TRBD1 as D (7 bases). Germline V gene data show CDR1 as SGHTA and CDR2 as FQGNSA. The CDR3 extends over 13 amino acids. V shed 3 bases and J shed 3 bases, with 9 bases lying between them. CDR3 DNA sequence: TGTGCCAGCAGCTTTCAGGGGGGCTACGAGCAGTACTTC. This sequence encodes CASSFQGGYEQYF.

The V call is TRBV15, the J call TRBJ1-5; D perhaps matches TRBD1 (5 bases). Trimming took 0 bases from V and 6 from J, leaving 12 bases between them. The CDR3 runs to 15 residues. Germline CDR1 is LNHNV and CDR2 is YYDKDF (reference sequence). The CDR3 region is CATSRDRQTGQPQHF. The CDR3 coding sequence is TGTGCCACCAGCAGAGATCGACAGACGGGTCAGCCCCAGCATTTT.

The V and J genes are TRBV27 and TRBJ2-7; 7 nucleotides match TRBD2. CDR3 size: 13 residues. V was pared by 4 bases and J by 13 bases, with 13 bases of the junction left unmatched. Germline V gene lookup returns CDR1 MNHEY and CDR2 SMNVEV (reference sequence). The CDR3 region is CASSSYTSGEVYF. Here the CDR3 DNA reads TGTGCCAGCAGTTCCTACACGAGCGGGGAGGTATACTTC.

The rearrangement uses TRBV18 and TRBJ1-1, with TRBD1 as a possible D gene (5 bases). Trimming pared 3 bases from V and 4 bases from J, leaving 18 bases between. The CDR3 loop spans 16 amino acids. CDR1 and CDR2 (germline): KGHSH, LQKENI. The CDR3 region is CASSPGLLGASTEAFF. The CDR3 DNA sequence: TGTGCCAGCTCACCGGGGCTCCTTGGGGCGAGCACTGAAGCTTTCTTT. The full variable domain, in which reference TRBV18 and TRBJ1-1 provide the parts outside the CDR3, is NAGVMQNPRHLVRRRGQEARLRCSPMKGHSHVYWYRQLPEEGLKFMVYLQKENIIDESGMPKERFSAEFPKEGPSILRIQQVVRGDSAAYFCASSPGLLGASTEAFFGQGTRLTVV.

The chain links TRBV7-6 to TRBJ2-2; D may be TRBD2 (6 bases). CDR3 length equals 15 residues. Trimming stripped 3 bases from V and 5 bases from J, with 13 bases between. Germline CDR1 reads SGHVS; CDR2 reads FNYEAQ. The CDR3 coding sequence is TGTGCCAGCAGCTTCAGCGGGTCGGGAACCGGGGAGCTGTTTTTT. Its protein is CASSFSGSGTGELFF.

V gene TRBV28 combines with J gene TRBJ1-1; 10 bases align to TRBD1. Per the germline V gene, CDR1 is MDHEN and CDR2 is SYDVKM. V lost 2 bases to trimming and J lost 10 bases; unmatched junction nucleotides: 4. The length of the CDR3 is 13 residues. The CDR3 region has the DNA TGTGCCAGCAGTTTAGGACAGGGGGGGCGAGCTTTCTTT. The encoded protein is CASSLGQGGRAFF.

In nucleotides, the CDR3 is TGTGCCACAAGCAAAATGAACACTGAAGCTTTCTTT. This sequence encodes CATSKMNTEAFF. V is TRBV19 and J is TRBJ1-1, with D unresolved. CDR3 size: 12 residues. V dropped 10 bases and J dropped 0 bases, with 9 bases sitting between them. Looked up from germline, CDR1 is LNHDA and CDR2 is SQIVND (reference sequence).

V gene TRBV5-1 combines with J gene TRBJ2-5; 9 nucleotides match TRBD2. CDR1 is SGHRS and CDR2 is YFSETQ in the germline V gene. The length of the CDR3 is 15 residues. With V trimmed by 6 bases and J by 5 bases, 11 bases remained unmatched. The CDR3 nucleotides are TGCGCCAGCAAGATAGCGGGAGTAGGAGGGGAGACCCAGTACTTC. This translates into CASKIAGVGGETQYF.